A single sample is the source of the 21 T cell receptor beta chains below, sequenced in a study of T-cell memory formation after mild COVID-19. TCRdb used MiXCR to reprocess the 5' RACE reads, holding one entry per CDR3 protein. The sample includes about 88,000 distinct CDR3 sequences, 25% of them seen just once. Sequenced sample: PBMCs or a T cell subset sorted from them (not recorded which). The origin of the receptors is a man aged 18 to 29 who had mild COVID-19 (a few samples of this study predate the infection). Cell type and time point are not known.

This clonotype appeared a few times. This rearrangement joins TRBV29-1 to TRBJ1-1; the D gene is possibly TRBD1 (6 bases). This CDR3 contains 12 residues. The germline gives CDR1 SQVTM, CDR2 ANQGSEA. V gave up 2 bases and J gave up 3 bases, with 7 bases separating them. The CDR3 here is CSVENRDTEAFF. CDR3 sequence (DNA): TGCAGCGTTGAAAACAGGGACACTGAAGCTTTCTTT.

The chain joins TRBV7-8 to TRBJ2-7; TRBD1 might be the D (6 bases). Germline assignment: CDR1 SGHVS and CDR2 FQNEAQ. The CDR3 covers 17 residues. Trimming cost V 5 bases and J 0 bases, with 20 bases left between them. The CDR3 region is CASSVGITGLSSYEQYF. The CDR3 DNA sequence: TGTGCCAGCAGCGTAGGGATAACAGGGCTAAGCTCCTACGAGCAGTACTTC.

CDR3 sequence (DNA): TGCGCCATCTCAAACACGGGGACAGATACGCAGTATTTT. It is translated as CAISNTGTDTQYF. This chain uses TRBV10-2 with TRBJ2-3; D possibly corresponds to TRBD2 (5 bases). The CDR3 has 13 amino acids. Germline loops: CDR1 WSHSY, CDR2 SAAADI. V was clipped by 10 bases and J by 3 bases, with 14 bases between them.

V gene TRBV2 combines with J gene TRBJ2-6; D gene unclear. The germline V gene encodes CDR1 SNHLY and CDR2 FYNNEI. CDR3 size: 17 residues. V was shortened by 6 bases and J by 0 bases, with 15 bases between the two germline ends. CDR3 coding DNA: TGTGCCAGCAGCCCAGTACCGCCAAGCTCTGGGGCCAACGTCCTGACTTTC. It specifies CASSPVPPSSGANVLTF. Using reference TRBV2 and TRBJ2-6 for the parts outside the CDR3, the full variable domain is EPEVTQTPSHQVTQMGQEVILRCVPISNHLYFYWYRQILGQKVEFLVSFYNNEISEKSEIFDDQFSVERPDGSNFTLKIRSTKLEDSAMYFCASSPVPPSSGANVLTFGAGSRLTVL.

The chain has TRBV7-9 and TRBJ1-2; no clear D. Germline V CDR1 and CDR2: SEHNR, FQNEAQ (reference sequence). Trimming pared 3 bases from V and 8 bases from J, leaving 13 bases between. This CDR3 contains 13 residues. The CDR3 protein is CASSFLPALGYTF. In DNA, the CDR3 is TGTGCCAGCAGCTTTTTACCCGCTTTAGGCTACACCTTC.

This clonotype showed up many times. This chain uses TRBV30 with TRBJ2-7, with D possibly matching TRBD2 (5 bases). Germline V gene sequence: CDR1 GTSNPN, CDR2 SVGIG (reference sequence). This CDR3 is built from 15 residues. V was pared by 1 base and J by 4 bases, with 17 bases between. CDR3 nucleotides: TGTGCCTGGAGTGCTGGACTCCCAGTGATTTACGAGCAGTACTTC. Its translation: CAWSAGLPVIYEQYF. Full variable domain (remainder filled in from reference TRBV30 and TRBJ2-7): SQTIHQWPATLVQPVGSPLSLECTVEGTSNPNLYWYRQAAGRGLQLLFYSVGIGQISSEVPQNLSASRPQDRQFILSSKKLLLSDSGFYLCAWSAGLPVIYEQYFGPGTRLTVT.

The chain uses TRBV7-9 and TRBJ2-5; weak D call: TRBD2 (5 bases). Trimming stripped 1 base from V and 5 bases from J, with 8 bases between. The CDR3 runs to 13 residues. CDR1 is SEHNR, CDR2 FQNEAQ, per germline (reference sequence). DNA for the CDR3: TGTGCCAGCAGCTTAGTTGGGGAGGAGACCCAGTACTTC. Amino acid sequence: CASSLVGEETQYF.

The rearrangement links TRBV4-3 to TRBJ1-2; tentatively, D is TRBD1 (5 bases). The CDR3 has 14 amino acids. Germline CDR1 and CDR2: LGHNA and YSLEER. V was clipped by 0 bases and J by 7 bases, with 12 bases between them. The chain's CDR3 is CASSQDTGAGGYTF. DNA for the CDR3: TGCGCCAGCAGCCAAGATACCGGGGCTGGTGGCTACACCTTC.

This clonotype occurred a few times. The chain has TRBV20-1 and TRBJ1-6, with TRBD1 as a possible D gene (6 bases). V gave up 5 bases and J gave up 4 bases, with 15 bases separating them. This CDR3 contains 15 residues. Per the germline V gene, CDR1 is DFQATT and CDR2 is SNEGSKA (reference sequence). The CDR3 loop reads CSAAGAGIYNSPLHF. CDR3 in DNA: TGCAGTGCTGCAGGGGCGGGAATTTATAATTCACCCCTCCACTTT.

J is TRBJ1-1 and V is TRBV6-6; perhaps TRBD1 as D (5 bases). There are 13 residues in the CDR3. V lost 5 bases, J lost 1 base, and 8 bases lay in between. CDR1 and CDR2 (germline): MNHNY, SVGAGI (reference sequence). This CDR3 is CASSTGTNTEAFF. The CDR3 bases are TGTGCCAGCAGTACGGGGACGAACACTGAAGCTTTCTTT.

This chain uses TRBV20-1 with TRBJ1-3; the D gene is possibly TRBD1 (5 bases). From germline, CDR1 is DFQATT and CDR2 SNEGSKA (reference sequence). Trimming removed 3 bases at V and 8 bases at J, with 23 bases between. The CDR3 has 16 amino acids. Here the CDR3 reads CSASRPRGSGRDTIYF. CDR3 coding DNA: TGCAGTGCTAGCCGTCCTCGGGGGAGCGGCCGGGACACCATATATTTT.

The chain has TRBV29-1 and TRBJ2-7; 8 nucleotides line up with TRBD1. This CDR3 has 13 amino acids. The ends lost 5 bases at V and 7 bases at J; junction bases unmatched: 10. Germline-derived CDR1 and CDR2 are SQVTM and ANQGSEA. Written as DNA, the CDR3 is TGCAGCGTTCGAACTCGACAGGGGAGGGAGCAGTACGTC. Translating gives CSVRTRQGREQYV.

This clonotype was seen a handful of times. The chain carries TRBV7-9 and TRBJ2-7; D remains ambiguous. Germline-derived CDR1 and CDR2 are SEHNR and FQNEAQ (reference sequence). The CDR3 extends over 12 amino acids. Trimming took 10 bases from V and 4 from J, leaving 14 bases between them. The CDR3 protein is CATFGSPYEQYF. CDR3 DNA: TGTGCCACTTTTGGCAGTCCTTACGAGCAGTACTTC.

This clonotype was observed a few times. V is TRBV12-3 or TRBV12-4 and J is TRBJ1-2; D gene unclear. The CDR3 extends over 11 amino acids. Between the trimmed V and J ends, which lost 6 bases and 6 bases, there was a span of 8 bases. For the CDR3, the DNA is TGTGCCAGCAGAACGGTGGATGGCTACACCTTC. This encodes CASRTVDGYTF.

The chain combines TRBV10-3 with TRBJ1-2; TRBD1 might be the D (5 bases). V dropped 4 bases and J dropped 8 bases, with 17 bases sitting between them. Germline assignment: CDR1 ENHRY and CDR2 SYGVKD. The CDR3 contains 14 residues. CDR3 bases: TGTGCCATCAGTGGTGAAGGGGCGAGCGGGGGCTACACCTTC. Protein sequence: CAISGEGASGGYTF.

The CDR3 sequence is CASNNEQFF. The CDR3 DNA sequence: TGCGCCAGCAACAATGAGCAGTTCTTC. The genes are TRBV5-1 and TRBJ2-1; D gene ambiguous. With 6 bases removed from V and 5 bases from J, the gap between germline ends came to 0 bases. The CDR3 consists of 9 residues. CDR1 and CDR2 from the germline V gene are SGHRS and YFSETQ.

The chain joins TRBV5-1 to TRBJ2-1; weak D call: TRBD2 (5 bases). The CDR3 length is 13 residues. CDR1 is SGHRS, CDR2 YFSETQ, per germline. V was shortened by 3 bases and J by 4 bases, with 8 bases between the two germline ends. The chain's CDR3 is CASSWTAYNEQFF. CDR3 bases: TGCGCCAGCAGCTGGACTGCTTACAATGAGCAGTTCTTC.

This clonotype has only one observation. This chain connects TRBV6-2 or TRBV6-3 to TRBJ1-5; TRBD1 might be the D (5 bases). This CDR3 comprises 13 residues. Germline V gene data show CDR1 as MNHEY and CDR2 as SVGEGT. Trimming cost V 11 bases and J 0 bases, with 11 bases left between them. The CDR3, as DNA: TGTGCCCACTCGAGGGGTAGCAATCAGCCCCAGCATTTT. Translated: CAHSRGSNQPQHF.

The sample holds many counts of this clonotype. This chain links TRBV12-3 or TRBV12-4 with TRBJ2-7; 8 bases align to TRBD1. With 1 base clipped from V and 0 bases from J, the junction kept 2 bases outside the gene matches. The CDR3 contains 15 residues. As DNA, the CDR3 is TGTGCCAGCAGTTTAGGGACAGGGATCTCCTACGAGCAGTACTTC. Its translation is CASSLGTGISYEQYF.

This clonotype was seen only a few times. The rearrangement uses TRBV5-1 and TRBJ2-2; D is unresolved. Germline V gene data show CDR1 as SGHRS and CDR2 as YFSETQ. Trimming pared 0 bases from V and 7 bases from J, leaving 10 bases between. CDR3 length: 14 amino acids. CDR3 sequence: CASSLADWGGELFF. The CDR3 nucleotides are TGCGCCAGCAGCTTGGCCGACTGGGGCGGGGAGCTGTTTTTT.

This clonotype was seen more than once but under ten times. This chain uses TRBV5-1 with TRBJ1-2, with D maybe TRBD1 (5 bases). Germline lookup yields CDR1 SGHRS and CDR2 YFSETQ. V was clipped by 0 bases and J by 3 bases, with 6 bases between them. This CDR3 has 13 residues. CDR3: CASSLEGYYGYTF. The CDR3 DNA is TGCGCCAGCAGCTTGGAGGGGTACTATGGCTACACCTTC. Full variable domain (missing parts from reference TRBV5-1 and TRBJ1-2): KAGVTQTPRYLIKTRGQQVTLSCSPISGHRSVSWYQQTPGQGLQFLFEYFSETQRNKGNFPGRFSGRQFSNSRSEMNVSTLELGDSALYLCASSLEGYYGYTFGSGTRLTVV.